These T cell receptor beta chains were read from a single sample in a study of blood T cell repertoires in COVID-19. Sequencing was performed with immunoSEQ multiplex PCR; in TCRdb, only in-frame clones are kept and a portion is missing. The sample lists 110,000 to 150,000 clones, about four fifths seen once, with 8.2% in the top ten. Sequencing was done on a sample of peripheral blood. These TCRs come from a human donor in a cohort sampled during active COVID-19. Each CDR3 is given without its conserved first and last residue. Size values are once, few and many counts, or a class for expanded clones, and some rows have none.

>TRBV28|TRBJ2-1|-|18
ASSLSLTSGRGPIYNEQF
>TRBV7-9|TRBJ1-2|-|12
ASSYSVAGRGYT
>TRBV28|TRBJ1-1|-|14
ASSLWTKGHRPEAF
>TRBV12-5|TRBJ2-1|-|12
ASGFGQGDNEQF
>TRBV11-3|TRBJ2-1|-|13
ASSAGQGSYNEQF
>TRBV24-1|TRBJ2-7|once|15
ATSDPSGTGTKYEQY
>TRBV7-3|TRBJ2-1|-|16
ASSLTGVSAGGTGEQF
>TRBV27|TRBJ1-5|-|17
ASSLVRTGLLYSNQPQH
>TRBV7-9|TRBJ2-7|-|12
ASRSSGSSYEQY
>TRBV11-2|TRBJ1-3|-|11
ASSPMTGVTIY
>TRBV14|TRBJ1-3|-|13
ASSQDGRGGNTIY
>TRBV12-3/TRBV12-4|TRBJ2-7|-|9
ASRGGAEQY
>TRBV6-5|TRBJ1-1|-|12
ASSTGTGGTEAF
>TRBV5-6|TRBJ2-3|-|13
ASSDGGRYTDTQY
>TRBV11-1|TRBJ2-5|-|13
ASSFGQGVSETQY
>TRBV5-1|TRBJ2-7|few|11
ASSLDRLYEQY
>TRBV20-1|TRBJ2-7|-|14
SASGLAGGLGDEQY
>TRBV6-5|TRBJ2-7|-|11
ASTGQGSYEQY
>TRBV4-3|TRBJ2-7|-|11
ASSQDAGAEQY
>TRBV9|TRBJ2-3|-|14
ASSVGLGVGTDTQY
>TRBV18|TRBJ2-3|-|14
ASSPPSSGSTDTQY
>TRBV5-1|TRBJ1-1|-|12
ASSWDSMNTEAF
>TRBV27|TRBJ2-4|-|12
ASGDLWGKNIQY
>TRBV28|TRBJ1-6|-|13
ASSPNTGSGSPLH
>TRBV7-2|TRBJ2-7|-|14
ASSLLGRGPTYEQY
>TRBV21-1|TRBJ1-5|once|14
ASNMPGQGRNQPQH
>TRBV29-1|TRBJ2-3|-|13
SVGGPAGGTDTQY
>TRBV4-2|TRBJ2-5|once|11
ASSQAYGETQY
>TRBV15|TRBJ2-5|-|13
ATSRGVGPEETQY
>TRBV4-1|TRBJ1-5|-|13
ASSQADRGDQPQH
>TRBV5-1|TRBJ2-7|-|14
ASSLELAGAIYEQY
>TRBV28|-|-|13
ASSSGDSTSYEQY
>TRBV7-2|TRBJ2-7|-|16
ASSLEFGTSGRPYEQY
>TRBV11-2|TRBJ2-7|-|15
ASTSVWDRVLGYEQY
>TRBV5-1|TRBJ2-7|-|12
ASSLQGERYEQY